Each of the 17 T cell receptor beta chains below was sequenced from the same sample in a study of shared clonotypes between healthy human individuals. Data came from immunoSEQ multiplex PCR; TCRdb stores just in-frame clones and leaves some out. The sample shows approximately 2.5 million clones, approximately 93% of them seen only once. Material: naive CD4+ T cells from PBMCs. The subset: CD45RA+ positively selected. The receptors come from a young man in good health. Some clones in this sample may be carry-over from other donors' samples.

Of note for this clone: The sample holds other DNA sequences that translate to the same CDR3. The chain has TRBV29-1 and TRBJ2-6, with D possibly matching TRBD1 (5 bases). The V gene's germline CDR1 is SQVTM and CDR2 ANQGSEA. The CDR3 consists of 13 residues. With 6 bases removed from V and 0 bases from J, the gap between germline ends came to 6 bases. CDR3 protein: CSVQGSGANVLTF. The CDR3 DNA reads as TGCAGCGTGCAGGGCTCTGGGGCCAACGTCCTGACTTTC.

The chain has TRBV11-3 and TRBJ2-5; D not certain. Trimming pared 5 bases from V and 4 bases from J, leaving 14 bases between. The germline CDR1 and CDR2 sequences are SGHNT and YENEEA. The CDR3 consists of 14 residues. Here the CDR3 reads CASSLGDHPETQYF. CDR3 bases: TGTGCCAGCAGCCTAGGTGATCACCCAGAGACCCAGTACTTC.

This chain joins TRBV27 and TRBJ2-3; tentative D call: TRBD1 (5 bases). The CDR3 runs to 13 residues. Trimming took 5 bases from V and 9 from J, leaving 15 bases between them. Germline V CDR1 and CDR2: MNHEY, SMNVEV (reference sequence). DNA of the CDR3: TGTGCCAGCAGTCCCTCCCGGACATACACGCAGTATTTT. Translating it yields CASSPSRTYTQYF.

The gene calls are TRBV28 and TRBJ2-5; 7 positions match TRBD1. The CDR3 runs 17 residues. Germline assignment: CDR1 MDHEN and CDR2 SYDVKM. V shed 1 base and J 5 bases; nucleotides not matched to a gene: 13. CDR3 bases: TGTGCCAGCAGTTTATCAGTTCGGGACAGCCCCGAGGAGACCCAGTACTTC. This gives the protein CASSLSVRDSPEETQYF.

This clone was observed once. This chain links TRBV10-3 with TRBJ1-5; TRBD1 is a possible D gene (5 bases). This CDR3 has 12 amino acids. Per germline, CDR1 ENHRY and CDR2 SYGVKD. The V gene lost 8 bases and the J gene lost 6 bases, with 11 bases spanning the gap. The CDR3 sequence: CAIGPGGQPQHF. CDR3 DNA sequence: TGTGCCATCGGCCCGGGGGGTCAGCCCCAGCATTTT.

V is TRBV6-1 and J is TRBJ2-1; D gene uncertain. With 3 bases removed from V and 8 bases from J, the gap between germline ends came to 11 bases. CDR1 and CDR2 (germline): MNHNS, SASEGT. The CDR3 has 13 residues. The CDR3 nucleotides read TGTGCCAGCAGTGACCACTTACGCGATGAGCAGTTCTTC. Its translation: CASSDHLRDEQFF.

The chain is built from TRBV11-3 and TRBJ2-1; D is possibly TRBD1 or TRBD2 (5 bases each). Trimming pared 5 bases from V and 9 bases from J, leaving 17 bases between. CDR3 size: 14 residues. Per the germline V gene, CDR1 is SGHNT and CDR2 is YENEEA. This chain's CDR3 is CASSKRGSDGEQFF. DNA for the CDR3: TGTGCCAGCAGCAAGAGGGGTTCGGACGGTGAGCAGTTCTTC.

V usage is TRBV27 and J usage is TRBJ2-7; 9 nucleotides match TRBD1. Germline V gene sequence: CDR1 MNHEY, CDR2 SMNVEV (reference sequence). V lost 5 bases and J lost 3; bases outside the gene matches: 2. The CDR3 loop spans 13 amino acids. DNA for the CDR3: TGTGCCAGCAGTGTGGACAGGGGCTACGAGCAGTACTTC. Amino acid sequence: CASSVDRGYEQYF.

V and J are TRBV7-2 and TRBJ2-3; D remains unclear. Deletions cut 7 bases from V and 2 bases from J, with 10 bases between. CDR1 and CDR2 (germline): SGHTA, FQGNSA. This CDR3 contains 13 residues. Written as DNA, the CDR3 is TGTGCCAGCACCCCCGGTTTCACAGATACGCAGTATTTT. This codes for CASTPGFTDTQYF.

The rearrangement joins TRBV6-1 to TRBJ2-7, with D maybe TRBD2 (6 bases). V was pared by 6 bases and J by 6 bases, with 18 bases between. The length of the CDR3 is 14 residues. The germline V gene has CDR1 MNHNS and CDR2 SASEGT. The DNA of the CDR3 is TGTGCCAGCAGCGCGACTAGAGAAGTGGGCGAGCAGTACTTC. This encodes CASSATREVGEQYF.

This CDR3 reads CASSLGLAGIYEQYF. The CDR3 DNA reads as TGTGCCAGCAGCTTAGGACTAGCGGGCATCTACGAGCAGTACTTC. The genes are TRBV7-2 and TRBJ2-7, with 10 bases fitting TRBD2. This CDR3 spans 15 amino acids. V lost 1 base to trimming and J lost 3 bases; unmatched junction nucleotides: 3. The V gene's germline CDR1 is SGHTA and CDR2 FQGNSA.

The chain uses TRBV7-8 and TRBJ1-4, with a tentative D call TRBD1 (6 bases). The ends were cut back, 5 bases at V and 8 bases at J, with 18 bases in the middle. This CDR3 comprises 15 residues. CDR1 SGHVS and CDR2 FQNEAQ come from the germline V gene. CDR3 amino acids: CASSPIITGREKLFF. The CDR3 DNA follows: TGTGCCAGCAGCCCTATTATCACAGGGAGGGAAAAACTGTTTTTT.

V and J are TRBV28 and TRBJ2-1; the match to TRBD2 covers 10 bases. The CDR3 covers 17 residues. From germline, CDR1 is MDHEN and CDR2 SYDVKM. J gave up 7 bases and V 5 bases, and 14 bases lay outside the gene matches. CDR3 DNA sequence: TGTGCCAGCAGTCAACCTTCAGCGGGAGGGCCGAGTAATGAGCAGTTCTTC. Its translation is CASSQPSAGGPSNEQFF. The full variable domain, in which reference TRBV28 and TRBJ2-1 provide the parts outside the CDR3, is DVKVTQSSRYLVKRTGEKVFLECVQDMDHENMFWYRQDPGLGLRLIYFSYDVKMKEKGDIPEGYSVSREKKERFSLILESASTNQTSMYLCASSQPSAGGPSNEQFFGPGTRLTVL.

The CDR3: CASSQETVVLVSGNTIYF. The CDR3 DNA is TGCGCCAGCAGCCAAGAGACAGTGGTTTTAGTCTCTGGAAACACCATATATTTT. The V gene is TRBV4-3, the J gene TRBJ1-3, with D tentatively TRBD1 (5 bases). The CDR3 length is 18 residues. Germline CDR1 is LGHNA and CDR2 is YSLEER. V was pared by 0 bases and J by 0 bases, with 15 bases between.

This sequence joins TRBV27 and TRBJ2-7; D may be TRBD1 (5 bases). The V gene's germline CDR1 is MNHEY and CDR2 SMNVEV (reference sequence). The CDR3 is 15 residues long. Trimming shortened V by 1 base and J by 2 bases, and 12 bases separated the two germline ends. CDR3 protein: CASSLLGVGPYEQYF. CDR3 in DNA: TGTGCCAGCAGTTTATTAGGGGTGGGCCCCTACGAGCAGTACTTC.

DNA of the CDR3: TGTGCCAGCAGCGACCCCCGACCGGCCAGGGGCTATGGCTACACCTTC. Protein product: CASSDPRPARGYGYTF. V gene TRBV9 combines with J gene TRBJ1-2, with a weak D call TRBD1 (6 bases). The length of the CDR3 is 16 residues. Trimming pared 3 bases from V and 4 bases from J, leaving 19 bases between. The germline V gene encodes CDR1 SGDLS and CDR2 YYNGEE.

This sequence joins TRBV6-6 and TRBJ1-3; D remains unclear. Germline V lookup: CDR1 MNHNY, CDR2 SVGAGI (reference sequence). V lost 8 bases and J 0 bases, leaving 8 bases between the germline ends. CDR3 length equals 13 residues. CDR3 DNA sequence: TGTGCCAGCGGTCCAAACTCTGGAAACACCATATATTTT. Protein product: CASGPNSGNTIYF.